Shown below are 31 T cell receptor beta chains from a single sample sequenced in a study of blood T cell repertoires in COVID-19. The table came from immunoSEQ multiplex PCR; TCRdb's copy has only in-frame clones and leaves some out. The table records around 69,000 clones, roughly 85% of them present only once. Input material: peripheral blood. The receptor set was obtained from a man aged 45-65 years with acute or convalescent COVID-19.

For the CDR3, the DNA is TGTGCCAGCAGTCTTATAACGGGCTCTGGGGCCAACGTCCTGACTTTC. Translated: CASSLITGSGANVLTF. V usage is TRBV7-8 and J usage is TRBJ2-6; no clear D. Trimming stripped 6 bases from V and 0 bases from J, with 12 bases between. The CDR3 runs 16 residues. Germline lookup yields CDR1 SGHVS and CDR2 FQNEAQ.

This chain connects TRBV25-1 to TRBJ2-3; 7 bases are shared with TRBD2. J was trimmed by 1 base and V by 1 base; bases with no gene match: 2. This CDR3 region has 15 residues. Germline CDR1 is MGHDK and CDR2 is SYGVNS. CDR3 bases: TGTGCCAGCAGTGAATGGGCGGGGGGCACAGATACGCAGTATTTT. This codes for CASSEWAGGTDTQYF.

The rearrangement links TRBV5-5 to TRBJ1-5; D not certain. V was clipped by 0 bases and J by 5 bases, with 12 bases between them. The CDR3 runs to 15 residues. The germline CDR1 and CDR2 sequences are SGHKS and YYEKEE (reference sequence). The CDR3 loop reads CASSLGEGLYQPQHF. Here the CDR3 DNA reads TGTGCCAGCAGCTTGGGTGAAGGACTCTATCAGCCCCAGCATTTT.

This chain connects TRBV6-2 or TRBV6-3 to TRBJ2-1; tentatively, D is TRBD1 (7 bases). V lost 5 bases to trimming and J lost 1 base, with 18 bases between them. This CDR3 is built from 17 residues. Germline-derived CDR1 and CDR2 are MNHEY and SVGEGT. The CDR3 protein is CASSTLLAGGSYNEQFF. CDR3 sequence (DNA): TGTGCCAGCAGTACTCTTCTGGCAGGGGGGTCCTACAATGAGCAGTTCTTC.

The chain uses TRBV5-5 and TRBJ2-1; the D gene is possibly TRBD2 (6 bases). CDR1 SGHKS and CDR2 YYEKEE come from the germline V gene (reference sequence). V lost 2 bases and J lost 10, with 13 bases in between. The CDR3 has 13 residues. The CDR3 region is CASSFVLAYEQFF. The CDR3 DNA is TGTGCCAGCAGCTTTGTGCTAGCGTACGAGCAGTTCTTC.

The chain couples TRBV19 to TRBJ2-2, with TRBD1 matching over 8 bases. V trimming: 5 bases; J trimming: 7 bases; junction bases outside the gene matches: 15. Germline V gene lookup returns CDR1 LNHDA and CDR2 SQIVND (reference sequence). The CDR3 sequence is 17 residues long. The DNA of the CDR3 is TGTGCCAGTAGTTTTATCCCGGGACAGGATCTCCTCGGGGAGCTGTTTTTT. It is translated as CASSFIPGQDLLGELFF.

In its sample, this clone was seen a few times. This chain's CDR3 is CASSKTSGGAGTQYF. The CDR3 region has the DNA TGTGCCAGCAGCAAAACTAGCGGGGGGGCAGGGACGCAGTATTTT. This chain joins TRBV6-6 and TRBJ2-3; 13 nucleotides align to TRBD2. The V segment lost 6 bases and the J segment 9 bases; nucleotides outside the gene matches: 9. Germline CDR1 is MNHNY and CDR2 is SVGAGI (reference sequence). This CDR3 spans 15 amino acids.

The CDR3 DNA sequence: TGTGCCTGGGACTTTAACGGACAAGAGACCCAGTACTTC. Translated: CAWDFNGQETQYF. The J gene is TRBJ2-5, the V gene TRBV30; D is uncertain. The CDR3 runs 13 residues. V shed 5 bases and J shed 2 bases, with 12 bases lying between them. The germline V gene encodes CDR1 GTSNPN and CDR2 SVGIG (reference sequence).

The gene calls are TRBV13 and TRBJ2-7, with D possibly TRBD1 on 5 matching bases. The CDR3 length is 14 residues. The germline CDR1 and CDR2 sequences are PRHDT and FYEKMQ (reference sequence). V was clipped by 5 bases and J by 0 bases, with 11 bases between them. The CDR3 nucleotides read TGTGCCAGCAGCGAATACAGGTACTCCTACGAGCAGTACTTC. Protein: CASSEYRYSYEQYF.

The chain carries TRBV20-1 and TRBJ2-1; 7 bases match TRBD2. V trimming: 3 bases; J trimming: 3 bases; junction bases outside the gene matches: 8. The CDR3 sequence is 15 residues long. Germline V gene data show CDR1 as DFQATT and CDR2 as SNEGSKA (reference sequence). CDR3 DNA: TGCAGTGCTAGTGGCGGTAGCGGGTACTACAATGAGCAGTTCTTC. Residues: CSASGGSGYYNEQFF.

CDR3 in DNA: TGTGCCAGCAGCCCACAGACAGGGGACACTGAAGCTTTCTTT. This translates into CASSPQTGDTEAFF. J is TRBJ1-1 and V is TRBV9, with TRBD1 identical over 8 bases. With V trimmed by 4 bases and J by 3 bases, 5 bases remained unmatched. This CDR3 is 14 amino acids long. Germline V lookup: CDR1 SGDLS, CDR2 YYNGEE.

This chain links TRBV2 with TRBJ2-5; the D is unclear. CDR1 is SNHLY and CDR2 is FYNNEI in the germline V gene. Trimming took 4 bases from V and 7 from J, leaving 4 bases between them. CDR3 length: 10 amino acids. CDR3: CASSVRTQYF. The CDR3 nucleotides read TGTGCCAGCAGTGTCCGGACCCAGTACTTC.

Worth noting for this clone: Other DNA sequences in this specimen translate into the identical CDR3. The chain combines TRBV9 with TRBJ2-1; 11 bases fit TRBD2. CDR1 SGDLS and CDR2 YYNGEE come from the germline V gene. CDR3 length: 15 amino acids. J lost 4 bases, V lost 4 bases, and 4 bases had no gene match. The CDR3 region has the DNA TGTGCCAGCAGCCCTCGACTAGCGGGATACAATGAGCAGTTCTTC. This sequence encodes CASSPRLAGYNEQFF.

The V gene is TRBV24-1, the J gene TRBJ2-3; 8 nucleotides align to TRBD1. CDR1 KGHDR and CDR2 SFDVKD come from the germline V gene. CDR3 length: 12 residues. V gave up 12 bases and J gave up 6 bases; unmatched junction bases: 7. The CDR3 DNA reads TGTGCCTCCTCGGACAGGGACGATACGCAGTATTTT. Its translation is CASSDRDDTQYF.

This clone was observed a handful of times. The rearrangement joins TRBV2 to TRBJ2-1, with D uncertain. Deletions cut 4 bases from V and 4 bases from J, with 11 bases between. The CDR3 spans 14 residues. CDR1 and CDR2 (germline): SNHLY, FYNNEI. The CDR3 DNA is TGTGCCAGCAGTGTTGAACAGCCATACAATGAGCAGTTCTTC. Its translation: CASSVEQPYNEQFF.

This chain links TRBV7-2 with TRBJ2-2; 8 positions match TRBD2. The CDR3 spans 16 residues. V trimming: 5 bases; J trimming: 7 bases; junction bases outside the gene matches: 12. Germline CDR1 SGHTA, CDR2 FQGNSA. CDR3 region: CASSPEGRLAGGELFF. The CDR3 DNA is TGTGCCAGCAGCCCAGAGGGTCGGCTAGCGGGCGGGGAGCTGTTTTTT.

The chain is built from TRBV3-1 (or the pseudogene TRBV3-2) and TRBJ1-2; 8 bases match TRBD1. Germline values: CDR1 LGHDT, CDR2 YNNKEL (reference sequence). The V gene end was trimmed by 5 bases and the J gene end by 4 bases; junction bases not matched to a gene: 9. The CDR3 extends over 15 amino acids. The CDR3: CASSDLDRAAYGYTF. The CDR3, as DNA: TGTGCCAGCAGCGACCTGGACAGGGCGGCCTATGGCTACACCTTC.

V usage is TRBV24-1 and J usage is TRBJ1-5; no clear D. V lost 4 bases to trimming and J lost 7 bases, with 13 bases between them. Germline CDR1 is KGHDR and CDR2 is SFDVKD. This CDR3 has 14 residues. CDR3 sequence reads: CATSEGLPGQPQHF. The CDR3 nucleotides read TGTGCCACCAGTGAAGGACTCCCGGGGCAGCCCCAGCATTTT.

This sequence joins TRBV30 and TRBJ1-4; D gene unclear. Germline assignment: CDR1 GTSNPN and CDR2 SVGIG (reference sequence). V gave up 2 bases and J gave up 4 bases, with 8 bases separating them. CDR3 size: 13 residues. The CDR3 DNA reads as TGTGCCTGGAGTATGACAAGTAATGAAAAACTGTTTTTT. Translating gives CAWSMTSNEKLFF.

This chain connects TRBV7-8 to TRBJ2-1; D not resolved. The V and J ends lost 0 bases and 5 bases respectively, with 8 bases between them. CDR3 length: 14 residues. Germline-derived CDR1 and CDR2 are SGHVS and FQNEAQ. The CDR3 sequence: CASSLAGRNNEQFF. The DNA of the CDR3 is TGTGCCAGCAGCTTAGCCGGTCGTAACAATGAGCAGTTCTTC. Variable domain in full (rest from reference TRBV7-8 and TRBJ2-1): GAGVSQSPRYKVAKRGQDVALRCDPISGHVSLFWYQQALGQGPEFLTYFQNEAQLDKSGLPSDRFFAERPEGSVSTLKIQRTQQEDSAVYLCASSLAGRNNEQFFGPGTRLTVL.

The chain recombines TRBV24-1 with TRBJ1-4; maybe TRBD1 (5 bases). This CDR3 region has 13 residues. CDR1 is KGHDR, CDR2 SFDVKD, per germline. V lost 4 bases to trimming and J lost 4 bases, with 6 bases between them. This CDR3 reads CATSDRDNEKLFF. Written as DNA, the CDR3 is TGTGCCACCAGTGACAGGGATAATGAAAAACTGTTTTTT.

This clone came up once. The V call is TRBV3-1 (or the pseudogene TRBV3-2), the J call TRBJ1-4; no reliable D call. Germline CDR1 reads LGHDT; CDR2 reads YNNKEL (reference sequence). CDR3 length equals 15 residues. The ends were cut back, 4 bases at V and 2 bases at J, with 11 bases in the middle. CDR3 sequence reads: CASSPTEGTNEKLFF. The CDR3 DNA reads as TGTGCCAGCAGCCCGACGGAGGGCACTAATGAAAAACTGTTTTTT.

The rearrangement uses TRBV28 and TRBJ1-6, with 7 bases aligning to TRBD1. CDR3 size: 13 residues. J lost 14 bases, V lost 2 bases, and 6 bases had no gene match. Germline lookup yields CDR1 MDHEN and CDR2 SYDVKM. In DNA form, the CDR3 reads TGTGCCAGCAGTTTAGGACAGGTTTCGGCCCTCCACTTT. This codes for CASSLGQVSALHF.

CDR3 sequence (DNA): TGTGCCAGTAGTATAGAGGCGGGAGGGAGCCACACAGATACGCAGTATTTT. It specifies CASSIEAGGSHTDTQYF. The gene calls are TRBV19 and TRBJ2-3; 9 nucleotides agree with TRBD2. Unmatched junction bases numbered 6, after V lost 0 bases and J lost 2 bases. The CDR3 covers 17 residues. Germline V gene lookup returns CDR1 LNHDA and CDR2 SQIVND (reference sequence).

J is TRBJ2-2 and V is TRBV5-1, with 10 bases lining up with TRBD1. The CDR3 sequence is 16 residues long. From germline, CDR1 is SGHRS and CDR2 YFSETQ. The V and J ends lost 0 bases and 6 bases, in that order; junction bases with no gene match: 5. As DNA, the CDR3 is TGCGCCAGCAGCTTGGCTTACGGACAGGGGGCCGGGGAGCTGTTTTTT. It specifies CASSLAYGQGAGELFF.

V usage is TRBV14 and J usage is TRBJ2-5; D gene ambiguous. Trimming took off 2 bases at V and 2 bases at J, with 12 bases between the two ends. There are 15 residues in the CDR3. CDR1 and CDR2 from the germline V gene are SGHDN and FVKESK. The CDR3 DNA follows: TGTGCCAGCAGCCAATCTCAGCGCTATCAAGAGACCCAGTACTTC. This sequence encodes CASSQSQRYQETQYF.

Worth noting for this clone: Germline and junction disagree at one end, which may indicate a read error. The V gene is TRBV6-6, the J gene TRBJ1-1, with D perhaps TRBD1 (5 bases). This CDR3 contains 14 residues. CDR1 MNHNY and CDR2 SVGAGI come from the germline V gene (reference sequence). CDR3 coding DNA: TGTGCCAGCAGTCACTCTCCCGGGGGCACTGAAGCTTTCTTT. Protein: CASSHSPGGTEAFF.

The chain links TRBV5-1 to TRBJ2-1; perhaps TRBD1 as D (6 bases). V lost 2 bases, J lost 7 bases, and 10 bases lay in between. Germline CDR1 SGHRS, CDR2 YFSETQ. This CDR3 comprises 13 residues. CDR3 loop: CASSLVGANEQFF. CDR3 nucleotide sequence: TGCGCCAGCAGCTTAGTGGGGGCGAATGAGCAGTTCTTC.

The chain couples TRBV6-6 to TRBJ1-2; 11 nucleotides match TRBD1. The J segment lost 4 bases and the V segment lost 2 bases, leaving 3 bases of the junction unmatched. The CDR3 length is 15 residues. CDR1 MNHNY and CDR2 SVGAGI come from the germline V gene (reference sequence). The CDR3 region has the DNA TGTGCCAGCAGTTACCGGACAGGGGGCCCCTATGGCTACACCTTC. Translated, it gives CASSYRTGGPYGYTF.

The CDR3 reads CASSLGGGKNTEQYF. CDR3 coding DNA: TGTGCCAGCTCACTCGGGGGGGGGAAAAATACCGAGCAGTACTTC. V gene TRBV18 combines with J gene TRBJ2-7; the match to TRBD2 covers 8 bases. Per germline, CDR1 KGHSH and CDR2 LQKENI. The CDR3 spans 15 residues. Losses at the gene ends were 4 bases for V and 6 bases for J; bases not matched to a gene: 11.

The chain is built from TRBV6-4 and TRBJ2-7; 13 bases fit TRBD2. Germline V gene lookup returns CDR1 MRHNA and CDR2 SNTAGT. The CDR3 extends over 19 amino acids. The J segment lost 0 bases and the V segment lost 3 bases, leaving 11 bases of the junction unmatched. In DNA form, the CDR3 reads TGTGCCAGCAGTGATACGACTAGCGGGGGGACGAATTACTCCTACGAGCAGTACGTC. It codes for CASSDTTSGGTNYSYEQYV.